These 6 T cell receptor beta chains were sequenced from one sample in a study of cytomegalovirus exposure and HLA in healthy donors. PCR used 60 Vbeta primers and 13 Jbeta primers. Data came from immunoSEQ multiplex PCR; TCRdb stores just in-frame clones and leaves some out. The sample records about 270,000 clones, about 66% being singletons. Sequencing was done on a sample of PBMCs. These receptors were taken from a female donor in good health and CMV-seronegative.

Points on this clone: The sample holds other DNA sequences that translate to the same CDR3. This chain uses TRBV6-5 with TRBJ2-3, with D perhaps matching TRBD2 (6 bases). Germline lookup yields CDR1 MNHEY and CDR2 SVGAGI. The CDR3 consists of 13 residues. V was shortened by 5 bases and J by 2 bases, with 8 bases between the two germline ends. CDR3 nucleotides: TGTGCCAGCAGTCGGACTAACACAGATACGCAGTATTTT. This gives the protein CASSRTNTDTQYF.

The chain uses TRBV4-2 and TRBJ2-2; weak D call: TRBD2 (6 bases). Germline V lookup: CDR1 LGHNA, CDR2 YNFKEQ. This CDR3 comprises 20 residues. V lost 0 bases, J lost 2 bases, and 22 bases lay in between. The CDR3 is CASSQEPKTGVAENTGELFF. CDR3 DNA sequence: TGTGCCAGCAGCCAAGAACCAAAAACTGGGGTAGCGGAAAACACCGGGGAGCTGTTTTTT.

The rearrangement uses TRBV6-1 and TRBJ1-5; perhaps TRBD1 as D (6 bases). The CDR3 is 15 residues long. V lost 1 base, J lost 7 bases, and 14 bases lay in between. Germline-derived CDR1 and CDR2 are MNHNS and SASEGT. The CDR3 sequence: CASSEEVGGGQPQHF. In DNA form, the CDR3 reads TGTGCCAGCAGTGAAGAAGTAGGGGGAGGGCAGCCCCAGCATTTT.

The chain carries TRBV2 and TRBJ1-2; TRBD1 matches 8 bases. The CDR3 has 15 amino acids. CDR1 and CDR2 from the germline V gene are SNHLY and FYNNEI. V lost 8 bases and J lost 4; bases outside the gene matches: 12. Written as DNA, the CDR3 is TGTGCCAGCTTTGACAGGGGCGGCGTCCTCTATGGCTACACCTTC. This codes for CASFDRGGVLYGYTF.

The chain links TRBV7-2 to TRBJ2-3, with 7 nucleotides matching TRBD1. Germline V gives CDR1 SGHTA, CDR2 FQGNSA. J gave up 2 bases and V 4 bases, and 9 bases lay outside the gene matches. The CDR3 is 16 residues long. CDR3 region: CASSSQTGIPTDTQYF. The DNA of the CDR3 is TGTGCCAGCAGCTCCCAGACAGGGATACCCACAGATACGCAGTATTTT.

As concerns this clone: The sample has other DNA sequences that encode this CDR3 too. This chain's CDR3 is CASSSTGTGHISPQHF. CDR3 DNA: TGTGCCAGCAGCTCCACCGGGACAGGGCATATCAGCCCCCAGCATTTT. This sequence joins TRBV28 and TRBJ1-5; 9 bases are a match to TRBD1. This CDR3 region has 16 residues. Germline V gives CDR1 MDHEN, CDR2 SYDVKM. V shed 6 bases and J 10 bases; nucleotides not matched to a gene: 16.